This T cell receptor (beta chain) was identified in a study of blood T cell repertoires in COVID-19. Across the whole study: Researchers got acute and convalescent COVID-19 samples from the United States, Italy and Spain. PBMCs, B-cell-depleted T cells, or T cells were the source of the cDNA or gDNA that made up the material.

Authors' processing steps: By means of reference gene primer amplification, nucleated cell counts were estimated. The table came from immunoSEQ multiplex PCR; TCRdb's copy has only in-frame clones and leaves some out. V, J and clone size were drawn from that table, and D and trimming were deduced from the DNA. In the table there are about 190,000 clones, approximately 91% of which are singletons. CDR1 and CDR2 from the germline V gene are SEHNR and FQNEAQ (reference sequence). Trimming left V 10 bases short and J 3 bases short, with 9 bases between. This CDR3 region has 12 residues. Sample: peripheral blood. This sequence joins TRBV7-9 and TRBJ2-2; D possibly corresponds to TRBD2 (5 bases). The clonotype originates from a young man with acute or convalescent COVID-19. The CDR3 loop reads CANPEDTGELFF. The CDR3 DNA follows: TGTGCCAACCCGGAGGACACCGGGGAGCTGTTTTTT.